Shown below are 5 T cell receptor beta chains from a single sample sequenced in a study of T cell responses to AZD1222 COVID-19 vaccine. Data came from immunoSEQ multiplex PCR; TCRdb stores just in-frame clones and leaves some out. The table has 120,000 or so clones, more than 75% seen once; the top ten hold approximately 1.1%. The sample in question was peripheral blood, obtained on day 0 of AZD1222 vaccination. These receptor sequences come from an adult in good health.

The chain couples TRBV3-1 (or the pseudogene TRBV3-2) to TRBJ1-1, with unresolved D. The CDR3 runs 14 residues. Trimming removed 3 bases from V and 0 bases from J, with 8 bases in between. The germline CDR1 and CDR2 sequences are LGHDT and YNNKEL (reference sequence). This CDR3 reads CASSHDALNTEAFF. In nucleotides, the CDR3 is TGTGCCAGCAGCCACGACGCATTGAACACTGAAGCTTTCTTT.

The chain carries TRBV3-1 (or the pseudogene TRBV3-2) and TRBJ2-2; D uncertain. Trimming took off 2 bases at V and 1 base at J, with 8 bases between the two ends. CDR3 length: 15 residues. Germline values: CDR1 LGHDT, CDR2 YNNKEL (reference sequence). This chain's CDR3 is CASSQTSGNTGELFF. The CDR3 coding sequence is TGTGCCAGCAGCCAAACCTCAGGGAACACCGGGGAGCTGTTTTTT.

The chain joins TRBV6-2 or TRBV6-3 to TRBJ2-4; tentatively, D is TRBD1 or TRBD2 (5 bases each). The CDR3 spans 20 residues. The V end lost 4 bases, the J end lost 0 bases, and 25 bases lay between the germline ends. Per germline, CDR1 MNHEY and CDR2 SVGEGT. This CDR3 reads CASSSFPTDRDGEAKNIQYF. CDR3 DNA sequence: TGTGCCAGCAGTTCATTCCCTACCGACCGGGACGGTGAAGCCAAAAACATTCAGTACTTC.

This chain joins TRBV7-2 and TRBJ1-1; D is undetermined. This CDR3 spans 14 amino acids. V shed 2 bases and J shed 6 bases, with 13 bases lying between them. The germline CDR1 and CDR2 sequences are SGHTA and FQGNSA. In DNA, the CDR3 is TGTGCCAGCAGCTTATCTCGGGGTAACCCTGAAGCTTTCTTT. It translates to CASSLSRGNPEAFF.

V usage is TRBV18 and J usage is TRBJ2-7; 12 bases are shared with TRBD2. The V and J ends lost 4 bases and 2 bases, in that order; junction bases with no gene match: 6. The CDR3 is made up of 16 amino acids. Germline CDR1 and CDR2: KGHSH and LQKENI. The CDR3 DNA reads TGTGCCAGCTCACTGGGATCTAGCGGGGGGGCCTACGAGCAGTACTTC. Translated: CASSLGSSGGAYEQYF.